The clone carrying this T cell receptor beta chain was recorded at least ten times. Antigen specificity is unknown. This CDR3 has 15 amino acids. The junction had 14 bases not matched to a gene; V was cut back by 7 bases and J by 9 bases. Germline CDR1 MDHEN, CDR2 SYDVKM. The time point: newly diagnosed GD, antithyroid drugs for less than 3 months. RNA from PBMCs was the source of the TCR library. It was an endocrinology department in Xi'an, China, that provided the patients. This sample was taken from a study of regulatory T cells in long-lasting Graves disease. Study outcomes and limitations: There was favoring of TRBV28, TRBJ1-2 and TRBJ2-5 in persistent disease.

The authors built TCR beta libraries using iRepertoire HTBI primers and Arm-PCR of CDR3 regions. TCRdb used MiXCR to reprocess the multiplex PCR reads, holding one entry per CDR3 protein. The table shows hundreds of thousands of distinct CDR3 sequences, with 13% occurring only once. These sequences were also reported in another study, on T cells in Graves' hyperthyroidism and ophthalmopathy. That report adds: Among clonotypes expanded in thyroid above 0.001, most were also found in blood.

Material: peripheral blood mononuclear cells (PBMCs), obtained at new diagnosis, from a patient treated with antithyroid drugs. This rearrangement joins TRBV28 to TRBJ2-1; 8 bases are shared with TRBD2. The receptor was derived from a man aged 25 to 45 with Graves disease. The CDR3 nucleotides read TGTGCCAGCAACCCCCACTGGCGGGAGGATAGTGAGCAGTTCTTC. Residues: CASNPHWREDSEQFF. Full variable domain (missing parts from reference TRBV28 and TRBJ2-1): DVKVTQSSRYLVKRTGEKVFLECVQDMDHENMFWYRQDPGLGLRLIYFSYDVKMKEKGDIPEGYSVSREKKERFSLILESASTNQTSMYLCASNPHWREDSEQFFGPGTRLTVL.